This TCR beta chain was sequenced during a study of T cells in localized non-small cell lung cancer. This CDR3 region has 15 residues. V lost 1 base, J lost 1 base, and 8 bases lay in between. From germline, CDR1 is SGHDN and CDR2 FVKESK. Only in-frame clones appear in the TCRdb table, and some are missing; sequencing was by immunoSEQ multiplex PCR. The table lists 35,000 to 40,000 clones, about 87% of them singletons. The chain links TRBV14 to TRBJ1-3; no clear D. Here the sequenced sample was peripheral blood, taken before any cancer treatment. The receptor's source is a woman aged 40-69 years with stage I lung adenocarcinoma. This CDR3 reads CASSQARISGNTIYF. CDR3 nucleotide sequence: TGTGCCAGCAGCCAAGCAAGGATTTCTGGAAACACCATATATTTT.